This T cell receptor beta chain was recovered during a study of vaccination effects on CD4 cells after COVID-19 (dated by TCRdb to 2022 to 2024). A note on the overall study: Each participant got two doses of an mRNA SARS-CoV-2 vaccine, either BNT162b2 or mRNA-1273. The study compared SARS-CoV-2 spike-specific CD4+ TCR repertoires before and after mRNA vaccination in COVID-19 convalescent patients and infection-naive vaccine recipients. The full study included 10 to 11 COVID-19 convalescent patients and a few SARS-CoV-2-naive healthy vaccine recipients. Cultures from other donors in the study were sequenced using the Oncomine TCR Beta short-read assay on an Illumina iSeq 100.

What the authors observed across the whole study: Limitations of the study were the small number of convalescent patients and the absence of early post-infection timepoints. Among healthy vaccine recipients, nearly all vaccine-induced clones were SARS-CoV-2 mono-reactive, and only 1 of 255 was cross-reactive with common cold coronaviruses. Clones induced by infection and clones induced by vaccination both contracted markedly at late timepoints after vaccination, which fits with T cell responses waning over time.

Library preparation was by the immunoSEQ multiplex PCR assay. TCR beta CDR3 sequencing was performed on DNA from the cultured, isolated CD4+ T cells. The paper's processing steps were these. Non-productive TCR sequences were discarded, and reads were trimmed to the CDR3 region, with only CDR3s of 7 or more amino acids retained. Antigen-specific clonotypes were identified with the MANAFEST web app by comparing expansion in peptide wells against reference cultures. To count as positive, a clone had to show expansion at FDR<0.05 compared with the reference and with all other wells, an odds ratio above 5, and a frequency above 0.1% in two replicate wells. A clonotype was called cross-reactive if it was significantly expanded both in SARS-CoV-2 spike wells and in at least one common cold coronavirus spike condition. CDR3 similarity was assessed by Levenshtein distance with the stringdist R package, and unrooted trees were built with ape in R 3.6.1. What TCRdb holds here is the immuneACCESS table cut down to in-frame rearrangements. Part of the clones is not present; checked against another copy, under half of the missing clones reflect an unresolved V gene, and the others are unexplained. V and J calls plus clone size are reproduced from that table; the DNA served to infer D and trimming. The sample table holds 50,000 to 65,000 clones, of which approximately 79% were seen once. The top ten hold 2.4% of the sample.

In the germline V gene (reference sequence), CDR1 corresponds to GTSNPN and CDR2 to SVGIG. The CDR3 starts with the cysteine, ends with the phenylalanine, and has 14 residues. The DNA shown is the 42-base CDR3, in frame from base 1. V loses 7 bases of germline sequence and J loses 1 base, and the interval between the two ends is 16 bases. A remark on this clone: The antigen it binds to is not known. Per-base quality was not reported, and no clone a single base away is much larger than it.

In the ViraFEST assay, PBMC were stimulated with viral peptide pools, and TCR sequencing was then used to find antigen-specific CD4+ T cell clonotypes based on their expansion. After around 10 days of culture, CD4+ T cells were isolated with the EasySep CD4+ T cell isolation kit. None of the healthy vaccine recipients had a prior SARS-CoV-2 infection, which was confirmed by nucleocapsid antibody tests that came back negative both before and after vaccination. About 2 million PBMC per well were cultured in IMDM with about 4.8% human AB serum, around 9.1 IU/ml IL-2 and gentamicin, plus 10 ug/ml peptides. On days 3 and 7, half of the culture medium was replaced with fresh IL-2-containing medium. Unless noted otherwise, every peptide stimulation condition was cultured in triplicate wells. PBMC were separated from whole blood using Ficoll-Paque Plus gradient centrifugation and were then either cryopreserved at -140C or used fresh. Overlapping peptide pools spanned the spike proteins of SARS-CoV-2 and the common cold coronaviruses HCoV-NL63, HCoV-OC43 and HCoV-229E. Genomic DNA was extracted from cultured CD4+ T cells with the QIAamp micro DNA kit.

The rearranged segments are TRBV30 and TRBJ1-1; the best D guess is TRBD1, with 6 bases matching. The sequence derives from a human donor who received a COVID-19 vaccine. Sample: CD4+ T cells from PBMCs cultured with HCoV-229E spike peptides, taken before COVID-19 vaccination. Interpreted using the paper, the cell subset or site label stands for: HCoV-229E spike overlapping peptide pool stimulation. The bases read TGTGCCTCCTATACGTTACAGGGGAACACTGAAGCTTTCTTT. Translated, it reads CASYTLQGNTEAFF.